This T cell receptor beta chain emerged from a study of beta chain features in type 1 diabetes. General study points: The naive, central memory and Treg TCRB repertoires of patients appeared to be more similar to one another than those of healthy donors.

Isolated RNA was reverse transcribed in full, so expressed TCRB transcripts were sequenced. Some clones are missing from TCRdb's copy, which holds only in-frame ones; the method was immunoSEQ multiplex PCR. The sample yields some 220,000 clones, about a tenth seen once. With 4 bases removed from V and 1 base from J, the gap between germline ends came to 11 bases. The CDR3 loop spans 14 amino acids. Germline loops: CDR1 SGHRS, CDR2 YFSETQ. This clone was seen a few times. Its antigen is unknown. The sample has other DNA sequences that encode this CDR3 too. The sequence came from a man younger than 35 in good health. Sequences were obtained from central memory CD4+ T cells from blood. V is TRBV5-1 and J is TRBJ2-5; weak D call: TRBD2 (5 bases). CDR3 coding DNA: TGCGCCAGCAGCCTTGGACTGGCCCAAGAGACCCAGTACTTC. Translating it yields CASSLGLAQETQYF.